The following is a T cell receptor (beta chain) sequence with its context. Its target antigen remains unknown. Nothing much larger sits one base from this clone, and base qualities are not available. This sample is drawn from a study of T cells in Graves' hyperthyroidism and ophthalmopathy (dated by TCRdb to between 2019 and 2020). As for the study more broadly: Peripheral blood was sampled at the time of initial diagnosis, prior to any treatment. The approximately 90 discovery patients were divided at random into training and test sets in a 7:3 ratio. Prospective prediction of ophthalmopathy was tested in an independent validation cohort of under 20 hyperthyroidism patients and approximately 17 patients who later progressed to ophthalmopathy. TCR Vbeta CDR3 sequencing of 140 or so peripheral blood samples (roughly 41 ophthalmopathy, some 75 hyperthyroidism and 17 progressor patients) is reported in the paper. Once sampling was done, hyperthyroidism patients were given methimazole at a starting dose of 30 mg daily, whereas ophthalmopathy patients were given high-dose intravenous methylprednisolone. A discovery cohort of about 95 patients, roughly 45 with Graves' ophthalmopathy and approximately 57 with stable Graves' hyperthyroidism, was used to find distinguishing TCR V-J signatures. The study also compared thyroid tissue and blood T-cell repertoires from a handful of Graves' hyperthyroidism patients. Results and caveats for the whole study, not just this receptor: Blood samples also contained most of the expanded thyroid clonotypes (frequency above 0.001), which suggests that blood repertoires may reflect thyroid immune responses. In cross-validation, a model built on a 13 V-J signature told ophthalmopathy apart from stable hyperthyroidism with 85% to 90% sensitivity and 81% to 82% specificity, and in testing the same model reached 80%/75%. No statistical method was used to fix the sample size in advance, and group allocation was not hidden from the investigators. In validation, the model predicted progression to ophthalmopathy a median of about 6.5 months before onset, with over 60% sensitivity and around 76% specificity.

V lost 0 bases and J lost 5 bases, and the count of bases not matched to a germline gene is 6. Per the germline V gene, SGDLS is the CDR1 and YYNGEE is the CDR2. From the cysteine up to the phenylalanine, the CDR3 has a length of 17 residues. The DNA shown is the 51-base CDR3, in frame from base 1. A patient counted as having stable Graves' hyperthyroidism if no progression to ophthalmopathy occurred over 18 months of follow-up. Hyperthyroidism patients were aged 18 to 65 years and newly diagnosed, with disease duration of less than 2 months. The study excluded patients with uncontrolled infections, other autoimmune diseases, pregnancy or lactation. Diagnoses relied on clinical symptoms, serum thyroxine and TRAb, thyroid ultrasound and orbital computed tomography. PBMCs were isolated from 10 ml of fresh peripheral blood by Ficoll-Paque density gradient centrifugation. Trizol reagent was used to extract total RNA, and RNA quality was then checked on an Agilent 2100 Bioanalyzer.

The TCR beta CDR3 regions were amplified from the RNA transcripts. The TCR CDR3 was subjected to a first round of RT-PCR using the HTBI primer set and the Qiagen OneStep RT-PCR kit. The libraries were constructed in a second round of multiplex PCR and then size-selected and purified. Sequencing of the libraries was done on an Illumina HiSeq2000 using paired-end 100 bp reads. Per the source publication's procedure: SOAPnuke was used to process the raw data, with reads discarded if the reads contained adapters or uncalled bases, had a mean Phred below 15, or lacked an exact constant-primer or identifier match. High-quality paired reads were merged with COPE v1.2.5, and unique nucleotide sequences were defined as clonotypes. Clonotypes were aligned to IMGT TRBV, TRBD and TRBJ reference segments using MiTCR v1.1. The analysis was restricted to V-J combinations with a frequency above 0.0001, which together covered 99.2% of the repertoires. A TCS score was defined as the ratio of F50 (clonal expansion) to E x V (chaos), with BLOSUM62-based TCRdist applied between CDR3 peptides within each V-J. Welch's t-statistics and random forest reduced around 520 V-J features to about 12, which were used in a naive Bayes classifier (R e1071). The public reads were run again by TCRdb, first through fastp at Q25 and then through MiXCR, and only productive beta chains were kept. One record per CDR3 amino acid sequence lists the most common genes and DNA. None of the V and J calls come from the authors' own analysis; TCRdb made them. This sample lists about 720,000 distinct CDR3 sequences; around 15% were detected once. Together, the top ten hold approximately 8.4% of the sample.

The clonotype was recovered from a young man with Graves' hyperthyroidism. The sample was blood. The rearranged segments are TRBV9 and TRBJ2-1; 12 of the junction bases match TRBD2. For the CDR3, the sequence is CASSVARLAGVNNEQFF. The DNA sequence is given as TGTGCCAGCAGCGTAGCGAGACTAGCGGGAGTAAACAATGAGCAGTTCTTC.